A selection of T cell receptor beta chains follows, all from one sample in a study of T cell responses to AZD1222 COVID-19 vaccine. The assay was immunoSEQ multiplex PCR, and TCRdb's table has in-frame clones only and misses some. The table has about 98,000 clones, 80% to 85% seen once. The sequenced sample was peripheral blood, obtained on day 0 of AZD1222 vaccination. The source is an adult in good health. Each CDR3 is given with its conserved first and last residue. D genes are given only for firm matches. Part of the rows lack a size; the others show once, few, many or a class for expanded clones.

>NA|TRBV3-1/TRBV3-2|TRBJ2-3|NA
TGTGCCAGCAGCCACACAGATACGCAGTATTTT
CASSHTDTQYF
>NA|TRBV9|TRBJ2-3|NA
TGTGCCAGCAGCATCTCACCGGGCCCAACCCAGGATACGCAGTATTTT
CASSISPGPTQDTQYF
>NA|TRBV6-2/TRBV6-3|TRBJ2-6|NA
TGTGCCAGCAGTTCCTCTGGCGCTGGGGCCAACGTCCTGACTTTC
CASSSSGAGANVLTF
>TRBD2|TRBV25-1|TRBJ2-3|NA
TGTGCCAGCACTACAGCGGGGGGACCGGATACGCAGTATTTT
CASTTAGGPDTQYF
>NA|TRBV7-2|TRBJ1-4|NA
TGTGCCAGCAGCGTCCAAGGGTCAAAGAATGAAAAACTGTTTTTT
CASSVQGSKNEKLFF
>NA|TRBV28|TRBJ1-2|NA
TGTGCCAGCAGGCCCCCGGGGGCGCTTGGCTACACCTTC
CASRPPGALGYTF
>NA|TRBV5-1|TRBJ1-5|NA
TGCGCCAGCGCTCCCGGGGGGAAGAGTCAGCCCCAGCATTTT
CASAPGGKSQPQHF
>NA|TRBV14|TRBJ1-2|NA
TGTGCCAGCAGCCTAAGGGCAGGCGGGGGCTACACCTTC
CASSLRAGGGYTF
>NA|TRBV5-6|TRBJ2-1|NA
TGTGCCAGCAGCTGGGGCCCGAGGTCCCAAGGAGTTAATGAGCAGTTCTTC
CASSWGPRSQGVNEQFF
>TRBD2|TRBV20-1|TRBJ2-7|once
TGCAGTGCTAGTCTCTTAGCGGGAGGTCGAGCCTACGAGCAGTACTTC
CSASLLAGGRAYEQYF
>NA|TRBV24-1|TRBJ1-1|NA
TGTGCCACCAGTGGAAACCGTGGGGGCGGGTACGCTGAAGCTTTCTTT
CATSGNRGGGYAEAFF
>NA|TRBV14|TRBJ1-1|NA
TGTGCCAGCAGTCGTACGGGGAAAGCTTTCTTT
CASSRTGKAFF
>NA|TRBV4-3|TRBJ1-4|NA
TGCGCCAGCAGCCAAGATATACAGGGCCTATTAAAAAAACTGTTTTTT
CASSQDIQGLLKKLFF
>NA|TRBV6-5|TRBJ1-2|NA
TGTGCCAGCAGTTATAGACAGGAGTATGGCTACACCTTC
CASSYRQEYGYTF
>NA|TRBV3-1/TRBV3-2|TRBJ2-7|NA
TGTGCCAGCAGCCAAGCAGCCCCCTACGAGCAGTACTTC
CASSQAAPYEQYF
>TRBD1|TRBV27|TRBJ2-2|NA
TGTGCCAGCAAGGACAGGGGGCCCGGGGAGCTGTTTTTT
CASKDRGPGELFF
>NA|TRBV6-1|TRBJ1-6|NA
TGTGCCAGCAGTGAAGGTGGGAATTCACCCCTCCACTTT
CASSEGGNSPLHF
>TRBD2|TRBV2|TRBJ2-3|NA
TGTGCCAGCAGTGATAGCGGGGGCACGAATACGCAGTATTTT
CASSDSGGTNTQYF
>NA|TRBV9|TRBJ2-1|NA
TGTGCCAGCAGCGTATCCCGCGGACTCTCTGGATCCTACAATGAGCAGTTCTTC
CASSVSRGLSGSYNEQFF
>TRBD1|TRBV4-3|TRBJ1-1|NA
TGCGCCAGCAGCCGATTCACAGGGGGCCTCAACACTGAAGCTTTCTTT
CASSRFTGGLNTEAFF
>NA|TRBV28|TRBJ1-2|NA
TGTGCCAGCAGTGACCTAGGGGGTAATTTCTATGGCTACACCTTC
CASSDLGGNFYGYTF
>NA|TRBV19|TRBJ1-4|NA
TGTGCCAGTAGTATAACGGCATCCCCAGTCGGCGAAAAACTGTTTTTT
CASSITASPVGEKLFF
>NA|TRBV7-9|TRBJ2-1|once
TGTGCCAGCGGAGCGAATGAGCAGTTCTTC
CASGANEQFF
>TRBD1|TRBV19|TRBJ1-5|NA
TGTGCCAGTAGTGCCAGACAGGGTGATCAGCCCCAGCATTTT
CASSARQGDQPQHF
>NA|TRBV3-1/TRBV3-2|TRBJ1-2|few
TGTGCCAGCAGCCGTTATTCCGGGACCCGGCCATATGGCTACACCTTC
CASSRYSGTRPYGYTF
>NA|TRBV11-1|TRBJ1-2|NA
TGTGCCAGCAGCTTGGGCGGCCGAGGTGGCTACACCTTC
CASSLGGRGGYTF
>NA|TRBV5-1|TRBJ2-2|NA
TGCGCCAGCAACTCCCTAGGTGATACCGGGGAGCTGTTTTTT
CASNSLGDTGELFF
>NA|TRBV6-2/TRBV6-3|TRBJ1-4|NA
TGTGCCAGCAGCCGGACGTCGGGTGTGACAGGTGAAAAACTGTTTTTT
CASSRTSGVTGEKLFF
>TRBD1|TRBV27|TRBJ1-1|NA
TGTGCCAGCAGTTTGGACAGGGTTAACACTGAAGCTTTCTTT
CASSLDRVNTEAFF
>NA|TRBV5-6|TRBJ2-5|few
TGTGCCAGCAGCTTGGTTCTTGGACAGACTTACTTC
CASSLVLGQTYF
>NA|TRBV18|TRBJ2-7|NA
TGTGCCAGCTCCCCGGACGTGGGGGCTGGCGGGCAGTACTTC
CASSPDVGAGGQYF
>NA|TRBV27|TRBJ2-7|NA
TGTGCCAGCAGTTTATACGGGGGGACAAACTACGAGCAGTACTTC
CASSLYGGTNYEQYF
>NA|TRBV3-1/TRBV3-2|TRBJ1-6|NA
TGTGCCAGCAGTGACCAGGGAGGCAATTCACCCCTCCACTTT
CASSDQGGNSPLHF
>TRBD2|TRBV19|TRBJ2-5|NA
TGTGCCAGTAGTATAACCAGGACTAGCGGGAGTGAGACCCAGTACTTC
CASSITRTSGSETQYF
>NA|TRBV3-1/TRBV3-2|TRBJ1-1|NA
TGTGCCAGCAGCCAAGATGTGTTGGGTTCTGAAGCTTTCTTT
CASSQDVLGSEAFF
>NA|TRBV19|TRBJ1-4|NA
TGTGCCAGTAGTATGGGGACCAGCACAACTAATGAAAAACTGTTTTTT
CASSMGTSTTNEKLFF
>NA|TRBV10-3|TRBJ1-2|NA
TGTGCCATCAGTGAGATGGGCGTGGGTGGCTACACCTTC
CAISEMGVGGYTF
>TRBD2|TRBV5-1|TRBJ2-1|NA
TGCGCCAGCAGCTTGCCCCTAGCGGGGAATGAGCAGTTCTTC
CASSLPLAGNEQFF
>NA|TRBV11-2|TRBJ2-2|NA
TGTGCCAGCAGCTCGAACCACCCAGGAACCGGGGAGCTGTTTTTT
CASSSNHPGTGELFF
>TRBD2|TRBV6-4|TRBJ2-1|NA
TGTGCCAGCAGTGACTCTGGCCTAGCGGGAACCGAGCAGTTCTTC
CASSDSGLAGTEQFF
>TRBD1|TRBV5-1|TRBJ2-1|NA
TGCGCCAGCAGCTTGACACAGGGGAGCAATGAGCAGTTCTTC
CASSLTQGSNEQFF
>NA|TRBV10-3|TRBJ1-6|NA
TGTGCCATCAGTGGGGCAATGCGGGAGGATTCACCCCTCCACTTT
CAISGAMREDSPLHF
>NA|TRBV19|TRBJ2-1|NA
TGTGCCAGTAGTCGGGGGTACCTCTCCTACAATGAGCAGTTCTTC
CASSRGYLSYNEQFF
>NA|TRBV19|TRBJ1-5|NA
TGTGCCAGTAGTTTGGCACCATATCAGCCCCAGCATTTT
CASSLAPYQPQHF
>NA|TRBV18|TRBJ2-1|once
TGTGCCAGCTCACCACGTGGAGAAGGGGCCAATGAGCAGTTCTTC
CASSPRGEGANEQFF
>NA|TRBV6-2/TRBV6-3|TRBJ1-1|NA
TGTGCCAGCAGTTCGCAGGGGCTCACTGAAGCTTTCTTT
CASSSQGLTEAFF
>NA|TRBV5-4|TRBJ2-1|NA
TGTGCCAGCAGCTTGGTTGCAGGGGGACTGGGCAATGAGCAGTTCTTC
CASSLVAGGLGNEQFF
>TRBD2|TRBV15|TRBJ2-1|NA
TGTGCCACCAGCTCCCTAGCGGGATCGAATGAGCAGTTCTTC
CATSSLAGSNEQFF
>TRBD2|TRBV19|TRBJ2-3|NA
TGTGCCAGTAGCTCGCAGCTAGCGGGGGGGCCTAGGAGCACAGATACGCAGTATTTT
CASSSQLAGGPRSTDTQYF
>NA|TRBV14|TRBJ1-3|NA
TGTGCCAGCAGCCCGCCGACAAACTCTGGAAACACCATATATTTT
CASSPPTNSGNTIYF
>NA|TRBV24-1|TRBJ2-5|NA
TGTGCCACCAGTGCCCATTTTGGGACCCAGTACTTC
CATSAHFGTQYF
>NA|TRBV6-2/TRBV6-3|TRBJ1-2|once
TGTGCCAGCAGTTATAGTGCCCTACCGGATTACACCTTC
CASSYSALPDYTF
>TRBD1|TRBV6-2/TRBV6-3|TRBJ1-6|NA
TGTGCCAGCAGTTCCGAGGGGGCTGGAAGGTCACCCCTCCACTTT
CASSSEGAGRSPLHF
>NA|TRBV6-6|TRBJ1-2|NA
TGTGCCAGCAGTTACCTAGGGGATGGCTACACCTTC
CASSYLGDGYTF